These 29 T cell receptor beta chains were all obtained from the same sample, sequenced in a study of blood T cells in healthy people across ages. Primers used in a second PCR of about 7 to 12 cycles were a sample-barcoded 5' primer and a J-beta primer mix. In TCRdb, the 5' RACE reads were re-called with MiXCR into one record per CDR3 protein. The data contain about 780,000 distinct CDR3 sequences, about 45% of them singletons. What was sequenced was blood. The receptors stem from an elderly man in good health.

The chain has TRBV10-3 and TRBJ2-6; 10 bases map to TRBD1. The CDR3 extends over 15 amino acids. V dropped 6 bases and J dropped 2; count of bases not matched to a gene: 1. Germline V gene lookup returns CDR1 ENHRY and CDR2 SYGVKD. CDR3 DNA: TGTGCCATCAGCGGACAGGGGGCTGGGGCCAACGTCCTGACTTTC. It translates to CAISGQGAGANVLTF.

A word on this clonotype: The junction departs from germline at one end; a sequencing error may be responsible. This rearrangement joins TRBV5-1 to TRBJ2-7; perhaps TRBD1 as D (6 bases). TRBJ2-5 matches the DNA end more closely, so the J call is doubtful. This CDR3 has 15 amino acids. CDR1 and CDR2 from the germline V gene are SGHRS and YFSETQ. DNA for the CDR3: TGCGCCAACAGCTCGGGCCCTCAGGGGATAGAGACCCAGTACTTC. It codes for CANSSGPQGIETQYF.

V and J are TRBV20-1 and TRBJ2-1; 8 bases fit TRBD2. The CDR3 runs 16 residues. Losses at the gene ends were 4 bases for V and 0 bases for J; bases not matched to a gene: 8. Looked up from germline, CDR1 is DFQATT and CDR2 is SNEGSKA (reference sequence). The CDR3 reads CSAKNGGGSSYNEQFF. CDR3 sequence (DNA): TGCAGTGCTAAAAATGGCGGGGGGAGCTCCTACAATGAGCAGTTCTTC.

This clonotype has a handful of counts. V gene TRBV20-1 combines with J gene TRBJ2-7; D not resolved. Germline CDR1 is DFQATT and CDR2 is SNEGSKA (reference sequence). Trimming removed 3 bases from V and 7 bases from J, with 13 bases in between. The CDR3 is 12 residues long. As DNA, the CDR3 is TGCAGTGCTAGTCGGCCCCTTCTGGAGCAGTACTTC. Translating gives CSASRPLLEQYF.

The chain links TRBV9 to TRBJ2-6; D is unclear. The CDR3 length is 15 residues. Trimming removed 3 bases from V and 2 bases from J, with 9 bases in between. CDR1 and CDR2 (germline): SGDLS, YYNGEE. The DNA for the CDR3 is TGTGCCAGCAGCGGATCAGCGCCTGGGGCCAACGTCCTGACTTTC. It codes for CASSGSAPGANVLTF.

On this clonotype: Its ends do not fully match the called genes, so a read error is possible. V and J are TRBV29-1 and TRBJ2-1, with TRBD2 matching over 11 bases. CDR3 length: 14 amino acids. Per germline, CDR1 SQVTM and CDR2 ANQGSEA. The CDR3 DNA follows: TGCAGCGTATCGACTAGCGGGAATTACAATGAGCAGCTCTTC. Translating gives CSVSTSGNYNEQLF.

This clonotype has a handful of counts. V gene TRBV27 combines with J gene TRBJ2-7; 11 positions match TRBD2. The trim removed 2 bases at V and 7 bases at J, leaving 4 bases unmatched. Germline CDR1 and CDR2: MNHEY and SMNVEV (reference sequence). The CDR3 is 14 residues long. The CDR3 loop reads CASSLRLAGHEQYF. Written as DNA, the CDR3 is TGTGCCAGCAGTTTACGACTAGCGGGACATGAGCAGTACTTC.

This clonotype has a handful of counts. The V call is TRBV20-1, the J call TRBJ1-5; 7 bases line up with TRBD1. Germline V gives CDR1 DFQATT, CDR2 SNEGSKA (reference sequence). V dropped 2 bases and J dropped 5; count of bases not matched to a gene: 6. This CDR3 spans 14 amino acids. The CDR3 loop reads CSARPRQGYQPQHF. CDR3 in DNA: TGCAGTGCTAGACCTCGACAGGGCTATCAGCCCCAGCATTTT.

This clonotype has more than one count but fewer than ten. The rearrangement links TRBV5-4 to TRBJ1-2; TRBD1 might be the D (5 bases). CDR1 is SGHNT, CDR2 YYREEE, per germline (reference sequence). V was clipped by 4 bases and J by 1 base, with 8 bases between them. This CDR3 has 13 amino acids. CDR3 nucleotides: TGTGCCAGCAGCGAAGACAGTAACTATGGCTACACCTTC. This codes for CASSEDSNYGYTF.

The chain is built from TRBV10-3 and TRBJ2-5; D might be TRBD1 or TRBD2, each matching 5 bases. With 10 bases removed from V and 10 bases from J, the gap between germline ends came to 22 bases. Germline V gene data show CDR1 as ENHRY and CDR2 as SYGVKD. The CDR3 length is 13 residues. The CDR3 sequence: CATGPSGTPYQYF. Written as DNA, the CDR3 is TGTGCCACTGGCCCCTCCGGGACCCCCTACCAGTACTTC.

This chain uses TRBV2 with TRBJ2-5; TRBD1 matches 7 bases. CDR3 length: 13 residues. CDR1 and CDR2 from the germline V gene are SNHLY and FYNNEI. Germline trimming cut 4 bases from V and 5 bases from J; bases unmatched to any gene: 4. CDR3 residues: CASSAYRGETQYF. CDR3 nucleotide sequence: TGTGCCAGCAGTGCATACAGGGGTGAGACCCAGTACTTC.

This clonotype has just a few counts. The chain recombines TRBV29-1 with TRBJ2-5; D not certain. Germline loops: CDR1 SQVTM, CDR2 ANQGSEA. V shed 7 bases and J shed 0 bases, with 9 bases lying between them. This CDR3 is built from 12 residues. CDR3 DNA sequence: TGCAGCGCGGCCCGGAACCAAGAGACCCAGTACTTC. Protein: CSAARNQETQYF.

The V and J genes are TRBV5-1 and TRBJ2-3, with D perhaps given as TRBD1 or TRBD2 (5 bases each). The germline CDR1 and CDR2 sequences are SGHRS and YFSETQ. V was pared by 4 bases and J by 0 bases, with 15 bases between. The CDR3 is 16 residues long. DNA of the CDR3: TGCGCCAGCAGCCCCCGGGGACGGGACAGCACAGATACGCAGTATTTT. Protein product: CASSPRGRDSTDTQYF.

There are a few counts of this clonotype. The rearrangement links TRBV20-1 to TRBJ2-3; 10 nucleotides line up with TRBD2. Germline CDR1 DFQATT, CDR2 SNEGSKA (reference sequence). V shed 3 bases and J 4 bases; nucleotides not matched to a gene: 4. The CDR3 consists of 14 residues. The CDR3 spells CSASSSGRPDTQYF. The CDR3 nucleotides are TGCAGTGCTAGTTCTAGCGGGAGACCAGATACGCAGTATTTT.

As DNA, the CDR3 is TGTGCCAGTAGGGTCCACCCGGGCGGGTGGGATCAGCCCCAGCATTTT. This translates into CASRVHPGGWDQPQHF. The V call is TRBV19, the J call TRBJ1-5, with D uncertain. With 6 bases removed from V and 5 bases from J, the gap between germline ends came to 20 bases. Per germline, CDR1 LNHDA and CDR2 SQIVND (reference sequence). The CDR3 contains 16 residues.

This clonotype was seen a single time. V usage is TRBV5-5 and J usage is TRBJ2-7; possible D gene TRBD1, 5 bases. The J call may be wrong; the DNA end is better matched by TRBJ2-5. CDR1 SGHKS and CDR2 YYEKEE come from the germline V gene (reference sequence). The CDR3 covers 15 residues. CDR3 nucleotide sequence: TGTGCCAGCAGCGGTGGTCCAGGGTATGTTGAGACCCAGTACTTC. Protein sequence: CASSGGPGYVETQYF.

The CDR3 here is CASSLELSSYNEQFF. As DNA, the CDR3 is TGTGCCAGCAGCCTGGAACTAAGCTCCTACAATGAGCAGTTCTTC. The rearrangement links TRBV4-2 to TRBJ2-1, with no clear D. Per the germline V gene, CDR1 is LGHNA and CDR2 is YNFKEQ. V was pared by 4 bases and J by 0 bases, with 10 bases between. The CDR3 is made up of 15 amino acids.

This clonotype was observed a few times. The chain combines TRBV7-3 with TRBJ2-3; 8 bases agree with TRBD2. This CDR3 spans 15 amino acids. Germline-derived CDR1 and CDR2 are SGHTA and FQGTGA. Trimming took 1 base from V and 6 from J; bases not matched to a gene: 6. DNA of the CDR3: TGTGCCAGCAGCTTAATGGGACTAGATGGGGATACGCAGTATTTT. Translated: CASSLMGLDGDTQYF.

A remark on this clonotype: Relative to the germline gene, one junction end is altered; a read error may explain this. V gene TRBV7-2 combines with J gene TRBJ2-1, with D possibly being TRBD2 (5 bases). The CDR3 is made up of 15 amino acids. Germline CDR1 SGHTA, CDR2 FQGNSA. The CDR3 DNA reads TGTGCCGGCAGCTTCCAGGCGGGCTCCTACAATGAGCAGTTCTTC. This encodes CAGSFQAGSYNEQFF.

The rearrangement uses TRBV30 and TRBJ1-1, with a tentative D call TRBD1 (6 bases). Germline loops: CDR1 GTSNPN, CDR2 SVGIG (reference sequence). The CDR3 consists of 16 residues. The V end was cut by 2 bases, the J end by 1 base, with 17 bases between. For the CDR3, the DNA is TGTGCCTGGAGTCTCGATTCGGGACACTCGAACACTGAAGCTTTCTTT. It codes for CAWSLDSGHSNTEAFF.

V is TRBV29-1 and J is TRBJ2-1, with 10 bases that match TRBD1. Germline CDR1 SQVTM, CDR2 ANQGSEA. CDR3 length: 13 amino acids. V trimming: 6 bases; J trimming: 8 bases; junction bases outside the gene matches: 7. This CDR3 reads CSVYRDRGYEQFF. The CDR3 DNA reads as TGCAGCGTGTACCGGGACAGGGGCTATGAGCAGTTCTTC.

The rearrangement joins TRBV20-1 to TRBJ2-7, with D hard to call. Germline CDR1 DFQATT, CDR2 SNEGSKA (reference sequence). CDR3 size: 13 residues. The V gene lost 3 bases and the J gene lost 3 bases, with 12 bases spanning the gap. CDR3 amino acids: CSARSRAGYEQYF. The CDR3 bases are TGCAGTGCTAGGTCTAGGGCTGGCTACGAGCAGTACTTC.

Comments on this clonotype: A junction boundary mismatches the germline segment, possibly from a read error. This sequence joins TRBV7-8 and TRBJ1-5; D unresolved. The CDR3 sequence is 13 residues long. Germline V lookup: CDR1 SGHVS, CDR2 FQNEAQ. The CDR3 sequence: CASSVASPQPQHF. The CDR3 nucleotides read TGTGCCAGCAGCGTAGCGTCTCCTCAGCCCCAGCATTTT.

This chain connects TRBV6-2 or TRBV6-3 to TRBJ1-5; TRBD1 aligns across 7 bases. CDR1 and CDR2 (germline): MNHEY, SVGEGT. The CDR3 has 15 amino acids. J lost 4 bases, V lost 6 bases, and 9 bases had no gene match. The CDR3 spells CASRGQKIPNQPQHF. CDR3 DNA: TGTGCCAGCAGGGGACAGAAAATACCAAATCAGCCCCAGCATTTT.

A note on this clonotype: This may arise from a read error, as a much more abundant clone is one base away. The rearrangement uses TRBV20-1 and TRBJ2-1; 7 bases match TRBD1. There are 13 residues in the CDR3. The germline gives CDR1 DFQATT, CDR2 SNEGSKA (reference sequence). V lost 5 bases to trimming and J lost 10 bases; unmatched junction nucleotides: 11. The CDR3: CSAFTGATYEQFF. CDR3 coding DNA: TGCAGTGCTTTTACAGGGGCAACCTACGAGCAGTTCTTC.

The chain carries TRBV12-3 or TRBV12-4 and TRBJ1-6; perhaps TRBD1 as D (5 bases). The CDR3 has 14 amino acids. V was pared by 7 bases and J by 7 bases, with 14 bases between. CDR3 residues: CASNRDGGNSPLHF. The CDR3 DNA reads as TGTGCCAGCAACAGAGACGGGGGAAATTCACCCCTCCACTTT.

This clonotype was detected only a few times. The rearrangement links TRBV7-2 to TRBJ2-3; 7 positions match TRBD1. V lost 2 bases, J lost 4 bases, and 3 bases stayed unmatched. CDR3 length equals 14 residues. Germline loops: CDR1 SGHTA, CDR2 FQGNSA. The chain's CDR3 is CASSLNTGADTQYF. CDR3 bases: TGTGCCAGCAGCTTAAACACAGGGGCAGATACGCAGTATTTT.

As for this clonotype: A much more abundant neighbour one base away suggests this may be a read error. The genes are TRBV4-3 and TRBJ2-7; D is uncertain. The J call may be mistaken, given a closer DNA end match to TRBJ2-4. Looked up from germline, CDR1 is LGHNA and CDR2 is YSLEER. This CDR3 is 15 amino acids long. The CDR3 here is CASSPLLNDGNIQYF. In DNA, the CDR3 is TGCGCCAGCAGCCCCCTTTTGAATGACGGAAACATTCAGTACTTC.

The CDR3 spells CAISSREATGELFF. DNA for the CDR3: TGTGCCATCTCTAGCAGGGAGGCCACCGGGGAGCTGTTTTTT. This sequence joins TRBV10-3 and TRBJ2-2; perhaps TRBD2 as D (6 bases). The CDR3 is made up of 14 amino acids. The germline CDR1 and CDR2 sequences are ENHRY and SYGVKD. Trimming stripped 8 bases from V and 4 bases from J, with 14 bases between.